Described below is a single T cell receptor beta chain sequence and its context. The ends lost 4 bases at V and 8 bases at J; junction bases unmatched: 7. The CDR3 contains 13 residues. These data are taken from a study of blood T cell repertoires in COVID-19. Produced via immunoSEQ multiplex PCR; TCRdb's table is partial and in-frame only. This table has roughly 250,000 clones, approximately 78% appearing once. The clonotype was recovered from a woman aged 55-70 years with active or convalescent COVID-19. V is TRBV12-3 or TRBV12-4 and J is TRBJ1-2; 7 bases fit TRBD1. Sequencing input: peripheral blood. CDR3 coding DNA: TGTGCCAGCAGTTCAGGGGGTCTGCGGGGCTACACCTTC. This sequence encodes CASSSGGLRGYTF.